Each of the 6 T cell receptor beta chains below was sequenced from the same sample in a study of T cell repertoires in cytomegalovirus infection. TCRdb reanalysed the reads using MiXCR and keeps one entry per CDR3 protein. The sample gives a few hundred thousand distinct CDR3 sequences, roughly an eighth of which show up once; 7% to 9.5% is in the top ten. Source material: PBMCs. These receptors originate from a human donor in good health (CMV status not recorded). Some clones in this sample may be carry-over from other donors' samples.

This clonotype came up a few times. The chain combines TRBV15 with TRBJ2-2, with TRBD1 as a possible D gene (6 bases). V was pared by 1 base and J by 5 bases, with 14 bases between. Germline V gene sequence: CDR1 LNHNV, CDR2 YYDKDF (reference sequence). The CDR3 sequence is 16 residues long. In DNA form, the CDR3 reads TGTGCCACCAGCAGAGGGGGGCAGGGCGGAACCGGGGAGCTGTTTTTT. Translated: CATSRGGQGGTGELFF.

This clonotype occurred many times. V gene TRBV7-2 combines with J gene TRBJ2-7; 11 bases align to TRBD2. CDR1 SGHTA and CDR2 FQGNSA come from the germline V gene. This CDR3 is 16 amino acids long. The ends lost 4 bases at V and 2 bases at J; junction bases unmatched: 7. The CDR3 is CASSSSGTSGAYEQYF. The CDR3 coding sequence is TGTGCCAGCAGCTCGTCCGGGACTAGCGGAGCCTACGAGCAGTACTTC.

This clonotype is judged medium-sized. The chain recombines TRBV6-4 with TRBJ2-3; 11 bases agree with TRBD1. With 3 bases clipped from V and 3 bases from J, the junction kept 5 bases outside the gene matches. CDR1 is MRHNA, CDR2 SNTAGT, per germline. CDR3 length: 16 amino acids. CDR3 DNA sequence: TGTGCCAGCAGTGAAACCGGGACAGGGGGTACAGATACGCAGTATTTT. Protein: CASSETGTGGTDTQYF.

The chain links TRBV20-1 to TRBJ2-1, with D perhaps assigned TRBD1 or TRBD2 (5 bases each). There are 16 residues in the CDR3. Germline V CDR1 and CDR2: DFQATT, SNEGSKA (reference sequence). With 1 base removed from V and 0 bases from J, the gap between germline ends came to 13 bases. CDR3 in DNA: TGCAGTGCTAGAGTAGGGGTGGGGAGCTCCTACAATGAGCAGTTCTTC. Translated: CSARVGVGSSYNEQFF.

This clonotype appeared a few times. The V gene is TRBV7-9, the J gene TRBJ2-5, with 8 bases matching TRBD2. The CDR3 spans 14 residues. CDR1 and CDR2 (germline): SEHNR, FQNEAQ (reference sequence). V gave up 6 bases and J gave up 1 base; unmatched junction bases: 4. The CDR3 reads CASSPSGGQETQYF. The DNA of the CDR3 is TGTGCCAGCAGTCCAAGCGGGGGCCAAGAGACCCAGTACTTC.

The sample holds many counts of this clonotype. The CDR3 DNA reads as TGTGCCAGCACCCTACCCCGGGGACCCCTCCACTTT. Its translation: CASTLPRGPLHF. The chain links TRBV28 to TRBJ1-6, with D unresolved. The CDR3 has 12 residues. Germline values: CDR1 MDHEN, CDR2 SYDVKM. The V end was cut by 7 bases, the J end by 12 bases, with 13 bases between.